The present T cell receptor beta chain was sequenced within a study of Graves' ophthalmopathy and Graves' hyperthyroidism. Points from the study as a whole: Ophthalmopathy cases were distinguished from stable hyperthyroidism by a 13-signature model, reaching around 90% sensitivity and around 80% specificity. In blood, most expanded thyroid clonotypes above 0.001 frequency were also detected. The model predicted ophthalmopathy progression with 60% to 71% sensitivity and approximately 72% specificity.

On this clonotype itself: Its antigen is undetermined.

The authors diagnosed from clinical symptoms, serum thyroxine, TRAb, thyroid ultrasound and orbital computed tomography. Investigators amplified TCR beta CDR3 regions from RNA transcripts. RT-PCR in the first round used HTBI primers; a second-round multiplex PCR followed. TCRdb itself ran the multiplex PCR reads through MiXCR, one entry per CDR3 protein. The data show around 1,200,000 distinct CDR3 sequences, with about 36% seen just once and roughly 10% held by the top ten. The receptor's source is an adult man with Graves' hyperthyroidism. The sequenced sample consisted of peripheral blood or thyroid tissue (not recorded which).

CDR3 sequence: CATRRTGENTGELFF. CDR3 in DNA: TGTGCCACCAGGCGGACAGGGGAGAACACCGGGGAGCTGTTTTTT. The chain combines TRBV24-1 with TRBJ2-2; 9 bases fit TRBD1. The trim removed 7 bases at V and 1 base at J, leaving 3 bases unmatched. CDR1 is KGHDR and CDR2 is SFDVKD in the germline V gene. This CDR3 contains 15 residues.